This T cell receptor beta chain was sequenced during a study of human T cells and chemical hapten exposure. Across the whole study: A patient group, mainly female, showed alopecia areata, totalis or universalis.

Time point: patch test 2, 6 weeks after DPC sensitization. Treatment: therapeutic diphenylcyclopropenone sensitization with weekly scalp DPC. Per the authors' pipeline: Sampled TCR counts reached a median of about 90,000 per sample, with values ranging from roughly 20,000 to 700,000. TCRdb recomputed calls from the RACE reads with MiXCR, one row per CDR3 protein. It is TCRdb's table, rather than the study itself, that gives the V and J calls and clone size. The sample yields about 140,000 distinct CDR3 sequences, approximately 10% seen once. Study-level points and caveats: It was expanded TCRs that formed significantly more large CDR3 similarity clusters than controls did.

This clonotype was seen a few times. Its specificity is not known. Germline CDR1 is SGHTA and CDR2 is FQGNSA. The CDR3 totals 22 residues. After removal of 8 bases from V and 2 bases from J, the junction contained 31 bases not matched to a gene. V usage is TRBV7-2 and J usage is TRBJ2-7; 9 nucleotides align to TRBD1. The sequences come from whole blood, collected in connection with sensitization to the hapten diphenylcyclopropenone (DPC). The receptor was isolated from a woman in her forties or fifties with alopecia areata. Some clones in this sample may be carry-over from other donors' samples. The CDR3 here is CASCYHKWEPGQGEKNPYEQYF. The DNA for the CDR3 is TGTGCCAGCTGTTACCACAAATGGGAACCGGGACAGGGTGAGAAGAACCCCTACGAGCAGTACTTC.